This is a list of T cell receptor beta chains from one sample in a study of Graves' ophthalmopathy and Graves' hyperthyroidism. One entry per CDR3 protein, called by TCRdb with MiXCR from the multiplex PCR reads. The sample has 350,000 to 450,000 distinct CDR3 sequences; approximately 20% are singletons. Material for sequencing was peripheral blood. The source of these receptors is a woman aged 18 to 35 with Graves' ophthalmopathy. CDR3s include the opening cysteine and the closing phenylalanine or tryptophan.

v_call: TRBV12-3/TRBV12-4
cdr3_aa: CASSPTTGVYGYTF

v_call: TRBV5-6
cdr3_aa: CASSPSLGQGGYGYTF

v_call: TRBV6-6
cdr3_aa: CASSYRAGWGETQYF

v_call: TRBV19
cdr3_aa: CASKERVGELFF

v_call: TRBV7-2
cdr3_aa: CASSLALGGKVWYF

v_call: TRBV6-1
cdr3_aa: CASWGQKRNTIYF

v_call: TRBV7-9
cdr3_aa: CASSVRKTGRETQYF

v_call: TRBV6-5
cdr3_aa: CASSNRGPHQPQHF

v_call: TRBV7-2
cdr3_aa: CASSLGAGQAYEQYF

v_call: TRBV12-5
cdr3_aa: CASGLVPGGSVAGELFF

v_call: TRBV28
cdr3_aa: CASSLSGRGATEAFF

v_call: TRBV28
cdr3_aa: CASSLWPEGETQYF

v_call: TRBV6-1
cdr3_aa: CASGPQGSEAFF

v_call: TRBV6-2/TRBV6-3
cdr3_aa: CASSYSTNSPLHF

v_call: TRBV7-2
cdr3_aa: CASSLIRAYEQYF

v_call: TRBV3-1
cdr3_aa: CASSLGQVQPQHF

v_call: TRBV11-2
cdr3_aa: CASSLPLGALETQYF

v_call: TRBV20-1
cdr3_aa: CSATLTPGGIAKNIQYF

v_call: TRBV12-3/TRBV12-4
cdr3_aa: CASSLVRTYSYEQYF

v_call: TRBV20-1
cdr3_aa: CSARVGVSYEQYF

v_call: TRBV6-1
cdr3_aa: CASSEQVEQYF

v_call: TRBV24-1
cdr3_aa: CASNGGPDNEQFF

v_call: TRBV6-2/TRBV6-3
cdr3_aa: CASSYSRGGEQYF

v_call: TRBV27
cdr3_aa: CASRGSGKLAKNIQYF

v_call: TRBV5-1
cdr3_aa: CASRPSLGTGELFF

v_call: TRBV6-4
cdr3_aa: CASSAGTLHTDTQYF

v_call: TRBV28
cdr3_aa: CASSLTTGLSTYEQYF

v_call: TRBV30
cdr3_aa: CAWSGGSGGYEQYF

v_call: TRBV12-3/TRBV12-4
cdr3_aa: CASTPQLAKNIQYF

v_call: TRBV5-1
cdr3_aa: CASSFGSGGNQPQHF

v_call: TRBV24-1
cdr3_aa: CATSDLQVYNEQFF

v_call: TRBV2
cdr3_aa: CASRQGITGANVLTF

v_call: TRBV30
cdr3_aa: CAWKREGGDQETQYF

v_call: TRBV2
cdr3_aa: CASSGIGGYQPQHF

v_call: TRBV12-3/TRBV12-4
cdr3_aa: CASSYSYQVNYEQYF

v_call: TRBV5-8
cdr3_aa: CASIPDSLQETQYF

v_call: TRBV12-3/TRBV12-4
cdr3_aa: CASSPPSGGAPYEQYF

v_call: TRBV6-2/TRBV6-3
cdr3_aa: CASSYSPGRYTEAFF

v_call: TRBV29-1
cdr3_aa: CSVGTGGETQYF

v_call: TRBV6-1
cdr3_aa: CASSLGEMTIYF

v_call: TRBV6-1
cdr3_aa: CASRTLRDTEAFF

v_call: TRBV30
cdr3_aa: CAWSADRASYEQYF

v_call: TRBV5-1
cdr3_aa: CASSLESSSNQPQHF

v_call: TRBV4-2
cdr3_aa: CASSRPSGANTGELFF

v_call: TRBV12-3/TRBV12-4
cdr3_aa: CASSLLREAPGELFF

v_call: TRBV7-9
cdr3_aa: CASSLGQLDGYTF

v_call: TRBV20-1
cdr3_aa: CSAIRTSGTTRSYEQYF

v_call: TRBV12-3/TRBV12-4
cdr3_aa: CASSRDRSPSGNTIYF

v_call: TRBV6-1
cdr3_aa: CASSPPRSGELFF

v_call: TRBV11-2
cdr3_aa: CASSPGGGLWSGTEAFF